This TCR beta chain was captured in a study of T cells in localized non-small cell lung cancer. The data were produced by immunoSEQ multiplex PCR, yet TCRdb's version contains in-frame clones alone and is incomplete. Seen here are around 50,000 clones, 86% observed once, and the top ten hold about 18%. Study results and caveats: The study detected a median around 50 of the top 100 tumor clones in adjacent lung. There was higher T cell clonality in uninvolved adjacent lung than in tumor, and it was highest there. Sequencing was restricted to one tumor region; therefore, heterogeneity remains possible. A raised T cell density in blood coincided with lengthier overall survival.

Of note for this clone: Its antigen is unidentified.

Germline V gene data show CDR1 as KGHSH and CDR2 as LQKENI. V lost 5 bases, J lost 7 bases, and 18 bases lay in between. The CDR3 covers 15 residues. This receptor was taken from a male donor at least 60 years old with stage III squamous cell lung carcinoma. The chain joins TRBV18 to TRBJ1-5, with D maybe TRBD1 (5 bases). Sequenced material: peripheral blood, taken before any cancer treatment. CDR3 coding DNA: TGTGCCAGCTCATACAACCGGGACTCAGGGCAGCCCCAGCATTTT. This translates into CASSYNRDSGQPQHF.